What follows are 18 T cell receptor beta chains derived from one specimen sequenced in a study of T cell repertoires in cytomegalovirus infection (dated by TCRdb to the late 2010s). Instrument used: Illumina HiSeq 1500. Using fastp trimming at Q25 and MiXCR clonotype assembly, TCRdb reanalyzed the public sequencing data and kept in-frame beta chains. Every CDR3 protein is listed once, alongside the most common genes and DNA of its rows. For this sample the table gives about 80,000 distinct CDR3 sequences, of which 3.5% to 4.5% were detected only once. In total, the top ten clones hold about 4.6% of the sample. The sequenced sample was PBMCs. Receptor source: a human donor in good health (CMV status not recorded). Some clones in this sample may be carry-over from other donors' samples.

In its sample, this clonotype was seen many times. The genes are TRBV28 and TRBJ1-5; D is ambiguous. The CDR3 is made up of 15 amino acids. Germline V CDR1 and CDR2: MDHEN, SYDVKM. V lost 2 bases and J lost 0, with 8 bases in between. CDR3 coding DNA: TGTGCCAGCAGTTTAGCGGACTCTAGCAATCAGCCCCAGCATTTT. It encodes CASSLADSSNQPQHF.

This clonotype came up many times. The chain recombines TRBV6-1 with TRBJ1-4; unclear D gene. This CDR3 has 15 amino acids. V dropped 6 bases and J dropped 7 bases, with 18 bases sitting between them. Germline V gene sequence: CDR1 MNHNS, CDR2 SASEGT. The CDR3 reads CASSNTGITGEKLFF. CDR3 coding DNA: TGTGCCAGCAGCAACACCGGGATTACGGGTGAAAAACTGTTTTTT.

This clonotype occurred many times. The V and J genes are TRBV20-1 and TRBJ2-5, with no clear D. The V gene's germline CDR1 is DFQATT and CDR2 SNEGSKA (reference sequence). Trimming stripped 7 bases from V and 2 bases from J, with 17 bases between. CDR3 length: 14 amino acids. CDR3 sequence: CSVTRDGRQETQYF. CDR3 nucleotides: TGCAGTGTCACTCGAGACGGCAGGCAAGAGACCCAGTACTTC.

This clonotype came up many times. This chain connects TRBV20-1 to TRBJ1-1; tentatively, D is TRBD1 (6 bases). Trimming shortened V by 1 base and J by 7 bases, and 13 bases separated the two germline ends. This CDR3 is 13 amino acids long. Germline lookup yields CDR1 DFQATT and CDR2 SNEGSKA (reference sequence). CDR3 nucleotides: TGCAGTGCTAGAGTTCTCCAGGGGTTTGAAGCTTTCTTT. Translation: CSARVLQGFEAFF.

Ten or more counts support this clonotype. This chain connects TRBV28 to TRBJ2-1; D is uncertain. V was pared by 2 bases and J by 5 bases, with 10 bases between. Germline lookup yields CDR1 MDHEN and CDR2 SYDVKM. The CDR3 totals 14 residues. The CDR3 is CASSLGLWDNEQFF. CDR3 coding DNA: TGTGCCAGCAGTTTAGGCCTCTGGGACAATGAGCAGTTCTTC.

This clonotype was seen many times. CDR3 DNA sequence: TGCAGTGCTAGAGGTTCCCCCGCGGTGCCGCAGTATTTT. Its protein product is CSARGSPAVPQYF. The chain recombines TRBV20-1 with TRBJ2-3, with no clear D. Germline-derived CDR1 and CDR2 are DFQATT and SNEGSKA (reference sequence). Trimming shortened V by 1 base and J by 10 bases, and 15 bases separated the two germline ends. This CDR3 comprises 13 residues.

Here the CDR3 DNA reads TGTGCCAGCAGTTTCCGACAGGGAGGCACTGAAGCTTTCTTT. Protein: CASSFRQGGTEAFF. The chain is built from TRBV28 and TRBJ1-1; 7 bases agree with TRBD1. The germline gives CDR1 MDHEN, CDR2 SYDVKM. The CDR3 has 14 amino acids. Losses at the gene ends were 3 bases for V and 4 bases for J; bases not matched to a gene: 5. The full variable domain, rest sourced from reference TRBV28 and TRBJ1-1, is DVKVTQSSRYLVKRTGEKVFLECVQDMDHENMFWYRQDPGLGLRLIYFSYDVKMKEKGDIPEGYSVSREKKERFSLILESASTNQTSMYLCASSFRQGGTEAFFGQGTRLTVV.

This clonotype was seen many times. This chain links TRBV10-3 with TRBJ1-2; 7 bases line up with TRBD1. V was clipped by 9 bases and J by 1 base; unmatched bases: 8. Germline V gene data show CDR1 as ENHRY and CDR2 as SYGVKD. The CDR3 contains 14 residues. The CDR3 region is CAIRDRHFNYGYTF. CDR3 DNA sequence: TGTGCCATTCGGGACAGACACTTTAACTATGGCTACACCTTC.

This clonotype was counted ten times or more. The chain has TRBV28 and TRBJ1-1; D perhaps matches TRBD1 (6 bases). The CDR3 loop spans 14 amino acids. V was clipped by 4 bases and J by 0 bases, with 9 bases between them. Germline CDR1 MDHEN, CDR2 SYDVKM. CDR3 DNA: TGTGCCAGCAGTTCAGGGGCGATGAACACTGAAGCTTTCTTT. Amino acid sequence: CASSSGAMNTEAFF.

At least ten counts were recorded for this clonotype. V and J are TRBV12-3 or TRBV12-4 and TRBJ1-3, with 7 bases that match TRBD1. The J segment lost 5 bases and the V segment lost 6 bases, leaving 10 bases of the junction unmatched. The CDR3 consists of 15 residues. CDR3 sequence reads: CASRSGQDYRNTIYF. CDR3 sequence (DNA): TGTGCCAGCAGATCCGGACAGGACTACAGAAACACCATATATTTT.

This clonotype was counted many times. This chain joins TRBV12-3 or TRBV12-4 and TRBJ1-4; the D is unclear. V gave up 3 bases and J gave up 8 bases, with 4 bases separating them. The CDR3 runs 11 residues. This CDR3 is CASSLVEKLFF. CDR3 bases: TGTGCCAGCAGTTTGGTAGAAAAACTGTTTTTT.

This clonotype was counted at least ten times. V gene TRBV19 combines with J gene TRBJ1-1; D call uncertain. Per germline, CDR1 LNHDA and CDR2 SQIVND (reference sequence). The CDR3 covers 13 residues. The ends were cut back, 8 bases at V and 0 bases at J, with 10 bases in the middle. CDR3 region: CASSPDMNTEAFF. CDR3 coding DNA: TGTGCCAGTTCACCCGACATGAACACTGAAGCTTTCTTT.

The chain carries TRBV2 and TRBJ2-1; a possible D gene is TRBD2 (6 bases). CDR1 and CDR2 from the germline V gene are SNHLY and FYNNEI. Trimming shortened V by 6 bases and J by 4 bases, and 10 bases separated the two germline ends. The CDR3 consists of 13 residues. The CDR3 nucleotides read TGTGCCAGCAGCGCCGGGACTTACAATGAGCAGTTCTTC. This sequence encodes CASSAGTYNEQFF.

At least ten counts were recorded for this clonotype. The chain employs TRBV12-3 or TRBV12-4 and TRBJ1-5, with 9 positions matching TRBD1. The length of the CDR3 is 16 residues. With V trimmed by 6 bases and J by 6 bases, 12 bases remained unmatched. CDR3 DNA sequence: TGTGCCAGCAGCCCCCTTGGACAGGGGATTGGTCAGCCCCAGCATTTT. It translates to CASSPLGQGIGQPQHF.

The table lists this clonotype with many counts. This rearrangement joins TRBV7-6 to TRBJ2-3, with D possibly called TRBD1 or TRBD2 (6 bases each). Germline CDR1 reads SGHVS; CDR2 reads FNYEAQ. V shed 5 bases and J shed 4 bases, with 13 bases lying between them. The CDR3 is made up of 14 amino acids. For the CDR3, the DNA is TGTGCCAGCAGCCTTCGAGGGGGGCCAGATACGCAGTATTTT. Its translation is CASSLRGGPDTQYF.

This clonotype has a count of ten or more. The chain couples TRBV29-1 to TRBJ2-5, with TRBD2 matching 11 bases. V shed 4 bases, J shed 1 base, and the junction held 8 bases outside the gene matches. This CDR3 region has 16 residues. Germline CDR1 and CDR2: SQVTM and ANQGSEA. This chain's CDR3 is CSVVFHSGGAQETQYF. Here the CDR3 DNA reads TGCAGCGTTGTCTTTCATAGCGGGGGGGCCCAAGAGACCCAGTACTTC.

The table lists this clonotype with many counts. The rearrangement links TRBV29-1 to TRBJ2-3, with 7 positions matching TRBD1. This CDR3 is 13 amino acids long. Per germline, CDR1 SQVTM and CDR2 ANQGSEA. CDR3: CTIRQGSTDTQYF. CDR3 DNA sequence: TGCACAATACGACAGGGTAGCACAGATACGCAGTATTTT.

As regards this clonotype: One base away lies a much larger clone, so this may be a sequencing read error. Written as DNA, the CDR3 is TGTGCCAGCAGTCCCCCCGCAGGAAACACCGGGGAGCTGTATTTT. Translating it yields CASSPPAGNTGELYF. The chain links TRBV28 to TRBJ2-2; D may be TRBD2 (5 bases). The CDR3 loop spans 15 amino acids. Germline lookup yields CDR1 MDHEN and CDR2 SYDVKM.